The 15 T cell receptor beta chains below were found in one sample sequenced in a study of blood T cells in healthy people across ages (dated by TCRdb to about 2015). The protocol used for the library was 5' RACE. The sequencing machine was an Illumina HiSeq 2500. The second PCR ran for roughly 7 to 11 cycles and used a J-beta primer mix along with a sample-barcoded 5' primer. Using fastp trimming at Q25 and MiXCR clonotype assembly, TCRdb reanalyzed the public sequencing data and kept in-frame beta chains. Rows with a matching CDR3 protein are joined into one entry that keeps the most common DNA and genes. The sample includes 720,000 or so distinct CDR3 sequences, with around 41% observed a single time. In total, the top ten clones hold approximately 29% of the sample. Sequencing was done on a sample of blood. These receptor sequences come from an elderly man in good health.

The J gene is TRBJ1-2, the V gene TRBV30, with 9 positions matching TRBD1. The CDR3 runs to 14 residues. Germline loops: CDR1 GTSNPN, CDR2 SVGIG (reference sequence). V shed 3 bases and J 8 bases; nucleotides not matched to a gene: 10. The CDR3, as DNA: TGTGCCTGGAGATTAACAGGGGGCGCCTGGGGCTACACCTTC. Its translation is CAWRLTGGAWGYTF.

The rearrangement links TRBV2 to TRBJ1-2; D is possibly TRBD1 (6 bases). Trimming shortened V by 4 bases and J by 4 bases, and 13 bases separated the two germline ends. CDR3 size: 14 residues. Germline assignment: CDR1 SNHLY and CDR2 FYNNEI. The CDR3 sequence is CASSVRGTFYGYTF. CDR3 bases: TGTGCCAGCAGTGTTAGGGGGACCTTCTATGGCTACACCTTC.

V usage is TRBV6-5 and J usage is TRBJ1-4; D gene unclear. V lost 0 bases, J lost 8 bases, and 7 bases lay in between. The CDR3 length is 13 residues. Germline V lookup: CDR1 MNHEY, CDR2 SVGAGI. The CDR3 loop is CASSYSKPEKLFF. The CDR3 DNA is TGTGCCAGCAGTTACTCGAAACCCGAAAAACTGTTTTTT.

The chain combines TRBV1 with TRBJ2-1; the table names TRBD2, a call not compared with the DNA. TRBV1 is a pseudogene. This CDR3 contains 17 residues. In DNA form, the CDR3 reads TGCACCAGCAGCCAATTGTGGGAGGACAGCTCCTACAATGAGCAGTTCTTC. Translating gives CTSSQLWEDSSYNEQFF.

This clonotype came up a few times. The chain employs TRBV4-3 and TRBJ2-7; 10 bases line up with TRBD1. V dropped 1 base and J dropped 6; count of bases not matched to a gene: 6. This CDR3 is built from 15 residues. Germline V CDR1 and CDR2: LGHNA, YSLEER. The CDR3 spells CASSQGERTGGEQYF. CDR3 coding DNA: TGCGCCAGCAGCCAAGGAGAAAGGACAGGGGGCGAGCAGTACTTC.

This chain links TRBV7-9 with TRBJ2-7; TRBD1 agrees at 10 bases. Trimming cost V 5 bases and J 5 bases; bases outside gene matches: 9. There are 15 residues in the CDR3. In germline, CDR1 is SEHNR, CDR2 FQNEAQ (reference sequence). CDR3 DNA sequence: TGTGCCAGCAGCCAAGGGACAGGGGTAAAGGACGAGCAGTACTTC. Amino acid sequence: CASSQGTGVKDEQYF. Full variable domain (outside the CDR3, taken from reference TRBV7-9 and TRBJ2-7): DTGVSQNPRHKITKRGQNVTFRCDPISEHNRLYWYRQTLGQGPEFLTYFQNEAQLEKSRLLSDRFSAERPKGSFSTLEIQRTEQGDSAMYLCASSQGTGVKDEQYFGPGTRLTVT.

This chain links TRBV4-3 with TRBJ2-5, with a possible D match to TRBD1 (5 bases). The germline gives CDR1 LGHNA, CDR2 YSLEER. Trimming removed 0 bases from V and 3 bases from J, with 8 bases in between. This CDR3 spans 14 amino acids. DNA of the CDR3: TGCGCCAGCAGCCAAGAAGCAGGGAAAGAGACCCAGTACTTC. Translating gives CASSQEAGKETQYF.

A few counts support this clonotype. The CDR3 DNA sequence: TGTGCCAGCAGCTCCCATCGACTAGGAACAGATACGCAGTATTTT. Translated, it gives CASSSHRLGTDTQYF. The chain is built from TRBV7-2 and TRBJ2-3; a weak D match, TRBD2 (6 bases). Per germline, CDR1 SGHTA and CDR2 FQGNSA. The CDR3 is 15 residues long. The V and J ends lost 4 bases and 3 bases respectively, with 14 bases between them.

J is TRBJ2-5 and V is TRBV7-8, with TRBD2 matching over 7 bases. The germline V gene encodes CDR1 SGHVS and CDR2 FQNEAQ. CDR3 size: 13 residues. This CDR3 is CVCFRGVQETQYF. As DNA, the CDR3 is TGTGTCTGTTTTCGGGGGGTTCAAGAGACCCAGTACTTC.

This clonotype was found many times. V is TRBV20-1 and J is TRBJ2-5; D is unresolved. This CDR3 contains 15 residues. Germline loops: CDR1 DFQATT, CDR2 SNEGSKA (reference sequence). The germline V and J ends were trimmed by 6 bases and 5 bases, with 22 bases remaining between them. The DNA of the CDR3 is TGCAGTGCGCACCGCGATGGACGACCCCAGGAGACCCAGTACTTC. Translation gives CSAHRDGRPQETQYF.

The chain's CDR3 is CAIGGGGDQTQYF. CDR3 coding DNA: TGTGCCATCGGGGGGGGTGGTGATCAGACCCAGTACTTC. This chain uses TRBV3-1 with TRBJ2-7, with 8 bases lining up with TRBD2. The J call could be wrong; TRBJ2-5 is a better fit for the DNA end. The germline gives CDR1 LGHDT, CDR2 YNNKEL (reference sequence). This CDR3 spans 13 amino acids.

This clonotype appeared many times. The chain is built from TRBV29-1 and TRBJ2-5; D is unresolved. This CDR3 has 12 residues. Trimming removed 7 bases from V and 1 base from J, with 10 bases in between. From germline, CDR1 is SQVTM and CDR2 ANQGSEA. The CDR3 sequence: CSGSIGQETQYF. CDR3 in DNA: TGCAGCGGCTCCATTGGCCAAGAGACCCAGTACTTC.

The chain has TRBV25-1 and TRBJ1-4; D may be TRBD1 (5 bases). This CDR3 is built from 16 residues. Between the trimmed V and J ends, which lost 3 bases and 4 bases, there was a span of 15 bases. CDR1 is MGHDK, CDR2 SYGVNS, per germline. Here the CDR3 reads CASSDSRAGLNEKLFF. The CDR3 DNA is TGTGCCAGCAGTGATTCGAGGGCAGGGCTTAATGAAAAACTGTTTTTT.

As DNA, the CDR3 is TGCGCCAGCTCACCAGGGCAAACTTCGGGGGAGCAGTACTTC. Translated: CASSPGQTSGEQYF. This chain connects TRBV4-3 to TRBJ2-7, with D perhaps being TRBD1 or TRBD2 (5 bases each). V lost 8 bases and J 7 bases, leaving 21 bases between the germline ends. This CDR3 has 14 residues. Germline CDR1 LGHNA, CDR2 YSLEER.

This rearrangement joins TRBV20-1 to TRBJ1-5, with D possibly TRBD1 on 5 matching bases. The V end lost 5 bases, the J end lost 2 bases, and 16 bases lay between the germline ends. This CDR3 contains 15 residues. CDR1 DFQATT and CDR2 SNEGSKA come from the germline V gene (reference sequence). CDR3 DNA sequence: TGCAGTGCTGGAGGCTTGGGACCTGGCAATCAGCCCCAGCATTTT. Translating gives CSAGGLGPGNQPQHF.